A single sample is the source of the 23 T cell receptor beta chains below, sequenced in a study of control samples from healthy donors and cancer patients. Method: immunoSEQ multiplex PCR; TCRdb's copy keeps in-frame clones and lacks some. The table shows some 100,000 clones, with approximately 90% occurring only once. Source material: blood. The origin of the receptors is a woman between 45 and 65 years old in good health.

The V call is TRBV7-9, the J call TRBJ2-1; TRBD2 agrees at 8 bases. CDR1 SEHNR and CDR2 FQNEAQ come from the germline V gene (reference sequence). The CDR3 totals 19 residues. CDR3 bases: TGTGTCATCAACCTGGGGCTAGCGGGCCGAAGTGGCGCCTACAATGAGCAGTTCTTC. Translated: CVINLGLAGRSGAYNEQFF.

The rearrangement links TRBV7-9 to TRBJ1-2; 10 bases align to TRBD1. The CDR3 spans 14 residues. Germline loops: CDR1 SEHNR, CDR2 FQNEAQ (reference sequence). V dropped 5 bases and J dropped 8; count of bases not matched to a gene: 8. The CDR3 sequence is CASSTGTGVEGYTF. The DNA for the CDR3 is TGTGCCAGCAGCACGGGGACAGGGGTTGAGGGCTACACCTTC.

The J gene is TRBJ2-1, the V gene TRBV4-3; 7 nucleotides agree with TRBD1. Germline V gene sequence: CDR1 LGHNA, CDR2 YSLEER. V lost 0 bases, J lost 4 bases, and 18 bases stayed unmatched. The CDR3 runs 20 residues. Here the CDR3 reads CASSQDEVGTVPFLYNEQFF. The DNA of the CDR3 is TGCGCCAGCAGCCAAGACGAAGTTGGGACAGTTCCCTTCCTATACAATGAGCAGTTCTTC.

The genes are TRBV7-9 and TRBJ1-2, with TRBD1 matching 7 bases. The trim removed 2 bases at V and 3 bases at J, leaving 6 bases unmatched. Germline V lookup: CDR1 SEHNR, CDR2 FQNEAQ (reference sequence). This CDR3 has 15 residues. For the CDR3, the DNA is TGTGCCAGCAGCTTACTTGGTCAGGGGGACTATGGCTACACCTTC. This translates into CASSLLGQGDYGYTF.

The chain uses TRBV5-1 and TRBJ1-1; 10 bases are a match to TRBD1. Unmatched junction bases numbered 3, after V lost 3 bases and J lost 1 base. The CDR3 runs to 15 residues. CDR1 is SGHRS, CDR2 YFSETQ, per germline. This CDR3 reads CASSSTGGTNTEAFF. The CDR3 DNA is TGCGCCAGCAGCTCGACAGGGGGCACGAACACTGAAGCTTTCTTT. The full variable domain, with the rest looked up from reference TRBV5-1 and TRBJ1-1, is KAGVTQTPRYLIKTRGQQVTLSCSPISGHRSVSWYQQTPGQGLQFLFEYFSETQRNKGNFPGRFSGRQFSNSRSEMNVSTLELGDSALYLCASSSTGGTNTEAFFGQGTRLTVV.

This chain connects TRBV25-1 to TRBJ1-2; the match to TRBD1 covers 8 bases. J was trimmed by 4 bases and V by 3 bases; bases with no gene match: 4. CDR3 size: 14 residues. Per germline, CDR1 MGHDK and CDR2 SYGVNS. In DNA, the CDR3 is TGTGCCAGCAGTGAGTTAGACAGGGGCTATGGCTACACCTTC. Protein product: CASSELDRGYGYTF.

This clone was counted a single time. This rearrangement joins TRBV2 to TRBJ2-5; the D gene is possibly TRBD2 (5 bases). The CDR3 loop spans 13 amino acids. The germline gives CDR1 SNHLY, CDR2 FYNNEI. V dropped 5 bases and J dropped 4 bases, with 11 bases sitting between them. The CDR3 loop is CASSSLATETQYF. CDR3 bases: TGTGCCAGCAGTTCCCTAGCCACAGAGACCCAGTACTTC.

This rearrangement joins TRBV18 to TRBJ2-7; 8 bases fit TRBD2. This CDR3 contains 14 residues. Germline CDR1 KGHSH, CDR2 LQKENI. V dropped 6 bases and J dropped 6; count of bases not matched to a gene: 10. The CDR3, as DNA: TGTGCCAGCTCTCCGGGACTAGGCCCCGTCGAGCAGTACTTC. Translation: CASSPGLGPVEQYF.

The chain combines TRBV6-2 or TRBV6-3 with TRBJ1-5, with D uncertain. CDR3 length equals 16 residues. V gave up 0 bases and J gave up 0 bases, with 9 bases separating them. From germline, CDR1 is MNHEY and CDR2 SVGEGT. The CDR3 spells CASSYSGVYSNQPQHF. The CDR3 DNA is TGTGCCAGCAGTTACTCCGGGGTCTATAGCAATCAGCCCCAGCATTTT.

This clone was counted only a few times. V is TRBV6-5 and J is TRBJ2-3; 12 bases map to TRBD2. J was trimmed by 2 bases and V by 5 bases; bases with no gene match: 2. Germline lookup yields CDR1 MNHEY and CDR2 SVGAGI. The CDR3 is 15 amino acids. The CDR3 DNA reads as TGTGCCAGCAGTAGGACTAGCGGGACCACAGATACGCAGTATTTT. This sequence encodes CASSRTSGTTDTQYF.

The genes are TRBV7-3 and TRBJ1-1; a weak D match, TRBD1 (5 bases). CDR3 length: 15 amino acids. V lost 2 bases and J 0 bases, leaving 10 bases between the germline ends. CDR1 is SGHTA, CDR2 FQGTGA, per germline. CDR3 coding DNA: TGTGCCAGCAGCTTACAGGGACGACTGAACACTGAAGCTTTCTTT. As protein: CASSLQGRLNTEAFF. The full variable domain, rest sourced from reference TRBV7-3 and TRBJ1-1, is GAGVSQTPSNKVTEKGKYVELRCDPISGHTALYWYRQSLGQGPEFLIYFQGTGAADDSGLPNDRFFAVRPEGSVSTLKIQRTERGDSAVYLCASSLQGRLNTEAFFGQGTRLTVV.

The chain uses TRBV20-1 and TRBJ2-7; 7 nucleotides match TRBD2. V gave up 6 bases and J gave up 5 bases; unmatched junction bases: 4. The CDR3 extends over 11 amino acids. Germline V gene data show CDR1 as DFQATT and CDR2 as SNEGSKA (reference sequence). This chain's CDR3 is CSATAGDEQYF. CDR3 nucleotides: TGCAGTGCAACTGCGGGGGACGAGCAGTACTTC.

The chain recombines TRBV6-6 with TRBJ1-4; 8 bases map to TRBD1. The V gene end was trimmed by 7 bases and the J gene end by 2 bases; junction bases not matched to a gene: 18. This CDR3 has 19 amino acids. Per germline, CDR1 MNHNY and CDR2 SVGAGI (reference sequence). CDR3: CASTRSRGDRGRTNEKLFF. The CDR3 DNA is TGTGCCAGCACTCGGTCCCGGGGTGACAGGGGTCGGACTAATGAAAAACTGTTTTTT.

This clone has just a few counts. The gene calls are TRBV7-2 and TRBJ1-5; the D gene is possibly TRBD1 (5 bases). CDR1 and CDR2 from the germline V gene are SGHTA and FQGNSA. V lost 11 bases and J 4 bases, leaving 18 bases between the germline ends. There are 14 residues in the CDR3. CDR3 DNA sequence: TGTGCCTCCAGGCCGGGGGTGAATAATCAGCCCCAGCATTTT. Its protein product is CASRPGVNNQPQHF.

The chain combines TRBV7-2 with TRBJ1-5; D is unclear. Trimming removed 1 base at V and 0 bases at J, with 7 bases between. The CDR3 totals 15 residues. CDR1 and CDR2 (germline): SGHTA, FQGNSA. The CDR3 loop is CASSLEGYSNQPQHF. DNA of the CDR3: TGTGCCAGCAGCTTAGAAGGGTATAGCAATCAGCCCCAGCATTTT.

The chain uses TRBV4-1 and TRBJ1-3; D is possibly TRBD1 (6 bases). Germline CDR1 and CDR2: MGHRA and YSYEKL. Trimming stripped 3 bases from V and 0 bases from J, with 12 bases between. This CDR3 spans 16 amino acids. The CDR3 nucleotides read TGCGCCAGCAGCCACCCGACAGGTGACTCTGGAAACACCATATATTTT. This translates into CASSHPTGDSGNTIYF.

The table lists this clone with a few counts. The chain joins TRBV5-5 to TRBJ1-1; D remains ambiguous. CDR1 and CDR2 from the germline V gene are SGHKS and YYEKEE (reference sequence). V gave up 2 bases and J gave up 4 bases, with 12 bases separating them. This CDR3 has 14 residues. The CDR3: CASSFSYSSTEAFF. CDR3 nucleotide sequence: TGTGCCAGCAGCTTCTCCTATAGCAGCACTGAAGCTTTCTTT.

As DNA, the CDR3 is TGTGCCACCAGCAGAGATACTCAGGGACGGGAGACCCAGTACTTC. This codes for CATSRDTQGRETQYF. The rearrangement links TRBV15 to TRBJ2-5; D tentatively reads TRBD1 or TRBD2 (5 bases each). V dropped 0 bases and J dropped 5 bases, with 13 bases sitting between them. The CDR3 totals 15 residues. The germline CDR1 and CDR2 sequences are LNHNV and YYDKDF (reference sequence).

J is TRBJ2-5 and V is TRBV20-1; 13 bases match TRBD2. The CDR3 has 15 residues. The V gene's germline CDR1 is DFQATT and CDR2 SNEGSKA (reference sequence). V shed 3 bases, J shed 5 bases, and the junction held 6 bases outside the gene matches. The CDR3 nucleotides read TGCAGTGCTAGTCTTGGGACTAGCGGGGAGGAGACCCAGTACTTC. This gives the protein CSASLGTSGEETQYF.

This chain connects TRBV15 to TRBJ2-2; D is possibly TRBD2 (6 bases). The germline V gene encodes CDR1 LNHNV and CDR2 YYDKDF (reference sequence). The CDR3 has 16 amino acids. With 5 bases removed from V and 2 bases from J, the gap between germline ends came to 15 bases. CDR3 nucleotide sequence: TGTGCCACCAGCCCCGCTAGCGTGAGAAACACCGGGGAGCTGTTTTTT. Protein: CATSPASVRNTGELFF.

The rearrangement joins TRBV7-2 to TRBJ2-1, with 10 bases aligning to TRBD2. V lost 3 bases and J lost 4; bases outside the gene matches: 3. The CDR3 is 15 residues long. Germline V lookup: CDR1 SGHTA, CDR2 FQGNSA. CDR3 bases: TGTGCCAGCAGCTTTAGCGGGGGGTCATACAATGAGCAGTTCTTC. Residues: CASSFSGGSYNEQFF.

In DNA, the CDR3 is TGTGCCAGCAGCCTTAATACAGGGAGAACTAATGAAAAACTGTTTTTT. Translation: CASSLNTGRTNEKLFF. J is TRBJ1-4 and V is TRBV9; D perhaps matches TRBD1 (6 bases). CDR3 size: 16 residues. Germline V gives CDR1 SGDLS, CDR2 YYNGEE. Trimming pared 4 bases from V and 1 base from J, leaving 14 bases between.

The genes are TRBV7-8 and TRBJ2-3; maybe TRBD2 (6 bases). The germline CDR1 and CDR2 sequences are SGHVS and FQNEAQ. V lost 5 bases to trimming and J lost 3 bases, with 21 bases between them. The CDR3 has 17 residues. The CDR3 DNA sequence: TGTGCCAGCAGCCCCCGCCCGAGGAGGGATCTTACAGATACGCAGTATTTT. This translates into CASSPRPRRDLTDTQYF.